The text below deals with one TCR beta chain. The antigen is undetermined. This sample stems from a study of Graves' ophthalmopathy and Graves' hyperthyroidism. Study in general: Peripheral blood was collected at initial diagnosis, before any treatment. Study observations and caveats: Classification of ophthalmopathy versus stable hyperthyroidism by a 13-signature model yielded under 90% sensitivity and around 77% specificity. Blood contained most expanded thyroid clonotypes exceeding 0.001 frequency.

Germline CDR1 reads MNHNS; CDR2 reads SASEGT. The CDR3 has 15 residues. Trimming took off 0 bases at V and 1 base at J, with 9 bases between the two ends. Other autoimmune disease, uncontrolled infection, pregnancy and lactation led to exclusion. RNA transcripts were the source from which TCR beta CDR3 regions were amplified. First-round RT-PCR used HTBI primers; second-round multiplex PCR followed. TCRdb re-analysed the multiplex PCR reads in MiXCR, keeping a single row per CDR3 protein. The sample has some 210,000 distinct CDR3 sequences, less than 30% seen once; the top ten hold approximately 9.1%.

Sequenced: peripheral blood. The chain carries TRBV6-1 and TRBJ2-5; unclear D gene. The receptor comes from a middle-aged man with Graves' ophthalmopathy. CDR3 bases: TGTGCCAGCAGTGAAGCTTCGGCACTCCAAGAGACCCAGTACTTC. Translated, it gives CASSEASALQETQYF.